This TCR beta chain was retrieved from a study of blood T cell repertoires in COVID-19. V shed 1 base and J 0 bases; nucleotides not matched to a gene: 8. This CDR3 contains 18 residues. Germline V lookup: CDR1 SNHLY, CDR2 FYNNEI. Those enrolled, adults aged roughly 18 to 89 years, came from about 24 US areas. This clone was picked up one time. Clones were read by immunoSEQ multiplex PCR, and TCRdb kept only the in-frame ones, dropping some. The sample lists 180,000 or so clones, around 91% occurring once. The TCR originated in a young woman who had recovered from COVID-19. Sequenced material: PBMCs or T cells enriched from blood (not recorded which). This chain connects TRBV2 to TRBJ2-4; the match to TRBD1 covers 8 bases. The CDR3 DNA sequence: TGTGCCAGCAGTGAAGGTGCAGGGGGCCCATTAGCCAAAAACATTCAGTACTTC. The encoded protein is CASSEGAGGPLAKNIQYF.